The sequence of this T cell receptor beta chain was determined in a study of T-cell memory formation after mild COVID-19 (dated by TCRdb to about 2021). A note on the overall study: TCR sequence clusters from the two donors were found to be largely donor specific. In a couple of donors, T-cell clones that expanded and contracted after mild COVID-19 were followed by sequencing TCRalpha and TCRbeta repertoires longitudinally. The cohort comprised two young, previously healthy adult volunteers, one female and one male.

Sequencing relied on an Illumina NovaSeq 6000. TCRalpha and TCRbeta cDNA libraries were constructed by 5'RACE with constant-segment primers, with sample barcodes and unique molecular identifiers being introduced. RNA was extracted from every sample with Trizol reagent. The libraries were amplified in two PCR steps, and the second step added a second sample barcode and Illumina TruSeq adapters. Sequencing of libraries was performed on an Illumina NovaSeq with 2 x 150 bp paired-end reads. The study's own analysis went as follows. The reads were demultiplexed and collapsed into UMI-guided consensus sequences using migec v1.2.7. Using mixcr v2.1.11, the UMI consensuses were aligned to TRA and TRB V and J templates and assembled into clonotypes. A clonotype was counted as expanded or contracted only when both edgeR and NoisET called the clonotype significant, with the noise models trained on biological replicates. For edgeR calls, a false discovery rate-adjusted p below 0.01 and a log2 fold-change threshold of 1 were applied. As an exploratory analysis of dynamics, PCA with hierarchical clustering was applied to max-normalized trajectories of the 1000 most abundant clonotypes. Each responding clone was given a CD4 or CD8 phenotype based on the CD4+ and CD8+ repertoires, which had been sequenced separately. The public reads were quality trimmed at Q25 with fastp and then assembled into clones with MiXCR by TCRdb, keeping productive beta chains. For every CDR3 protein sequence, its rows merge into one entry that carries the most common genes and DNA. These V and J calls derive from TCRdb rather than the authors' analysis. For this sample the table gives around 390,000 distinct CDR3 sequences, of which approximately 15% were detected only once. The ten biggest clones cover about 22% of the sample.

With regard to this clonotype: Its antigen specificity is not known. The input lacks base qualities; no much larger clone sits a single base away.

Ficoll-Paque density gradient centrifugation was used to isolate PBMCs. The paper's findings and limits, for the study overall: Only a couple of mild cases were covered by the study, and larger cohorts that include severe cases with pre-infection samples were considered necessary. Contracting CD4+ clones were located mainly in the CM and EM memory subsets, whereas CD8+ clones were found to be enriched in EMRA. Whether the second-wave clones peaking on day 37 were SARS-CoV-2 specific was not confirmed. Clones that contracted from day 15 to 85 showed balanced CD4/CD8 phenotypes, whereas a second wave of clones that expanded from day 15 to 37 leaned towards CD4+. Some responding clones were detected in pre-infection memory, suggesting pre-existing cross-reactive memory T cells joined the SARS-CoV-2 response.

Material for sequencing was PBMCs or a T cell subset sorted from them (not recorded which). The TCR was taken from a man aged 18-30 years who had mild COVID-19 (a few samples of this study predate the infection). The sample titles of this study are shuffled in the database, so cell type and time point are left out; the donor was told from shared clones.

The nucleotide sequence reads TGTGCCAGAGCGGGAGCGGGCCTCTCTGGGGCCAACGTCCTGACTTTC. Translated, this gives CARAGAGLSGANVLTF. The rearranged segments are TRBV21-1 and TRBJ2-6; TRBD2 reflects the table's D call only, with no check against the DNA. TRBV21-1 constitutes a pseudogene. Including cysteine and phenylalanine, the CDR3 has 16 amino acids. Solely the CDR3 DNA is kept, with 48 bases framed from the first base.